This TCR beta chain was profiled in a study of T cell changes during pregnancy in multiple sclerosis. The CDR3 totals 15 residues. Germline assignment: CDR1 MGHRA and CDR2 YSYEKL. Trimming shortened V by 1 base and J by 7 bases, and 14 bases separated the two germline ends. Profiled with immunoSEQ multiplex PCR; TCRdb holds only in-frame clones, not every one. The sample lists about 49,000 clones, 85% to 95% seen once, with 5.5% in the top ten. This sequence originates from a female donor with multiple sclerosis, enrolled in a pregnancy study. Material: CD8+ T cells from peripheral blood mononuclear cells, obtained before pregnancy. This sequence joins TRBV4-1 and TRBJ1-5; D possibly corresponds to TRBD1 (5 bases). The CDR3 DNA sequence: TGCGCCAGCAGCCAAGTAGGTAGTAGGGGACAGCCCCAGCATTTT. Translation gives CASSQVGSRGQPQHF.